This paragraph covers one T cell receptor (beta chain) sequence. With 6 bases removed from V and 3 bases from J, the gap between germline ends came to 12 bases. The CDR3 length is 13 residues. Germline lookup yields CDR1 SGHRS and CDR2 YFSETQ. The sample originates from a study of blood T cell repertoires in COVID-19. Original data processing: Estimated nucleated cell counts came from reference gene primer amplification. The repertoire was sequenced with immunoSEQ multiplex PCR; TCRdb's copy has only in-frame clones and lacks some. The DNA gave D and trimming, while V, J and clone size come from that table. The sample includes 140,000 or so clones, approximately 79% seen only once; the top ten take about 8.6%.

The clonotype was recovered from a man in his forties or fifties with active or convalescent COVID-19. The specimen sequenced was peripheral blood. The V and J genes are TRBV5-1 and TRBJ1-2; no reliable D call. CDR3 sequence: CASTPESDYGYTF. The DNA of the CDR3 is TGCGCCAGCACTCCGGAGAGTGACTATGGCTACACCTTC.